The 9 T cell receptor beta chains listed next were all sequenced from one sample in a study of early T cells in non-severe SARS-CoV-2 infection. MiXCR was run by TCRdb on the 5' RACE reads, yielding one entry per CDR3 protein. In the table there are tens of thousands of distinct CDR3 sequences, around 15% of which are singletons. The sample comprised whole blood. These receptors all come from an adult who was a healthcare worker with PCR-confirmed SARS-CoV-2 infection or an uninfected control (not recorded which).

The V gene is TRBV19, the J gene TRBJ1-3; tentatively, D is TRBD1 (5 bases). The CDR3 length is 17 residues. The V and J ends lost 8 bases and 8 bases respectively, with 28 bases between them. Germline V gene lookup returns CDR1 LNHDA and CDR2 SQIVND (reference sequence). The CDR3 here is CASCTQELRASGYTIYF. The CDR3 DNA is TGTGCCAGTTGTACTCAAGAACTCAGGGCCTCCGGTTACACCATATATTTT.

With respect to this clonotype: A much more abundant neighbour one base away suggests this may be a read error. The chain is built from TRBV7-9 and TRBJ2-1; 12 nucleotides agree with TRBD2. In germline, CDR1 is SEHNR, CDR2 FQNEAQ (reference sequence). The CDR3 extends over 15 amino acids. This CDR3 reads CTSSLASGRANEQFF. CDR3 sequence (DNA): TGTACCAGCAGCTTAGCTAGCGGGAGGGCCAATGAGCAGTTCTTC.

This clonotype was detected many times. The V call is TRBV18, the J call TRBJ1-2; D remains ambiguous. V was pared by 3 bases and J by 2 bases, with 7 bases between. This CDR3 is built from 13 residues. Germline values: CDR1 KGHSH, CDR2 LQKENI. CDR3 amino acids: CASSPEANYGYTF. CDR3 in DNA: TGTGCCAGCTCACCGGAAGCGAACTATGGCTACACCTTC.

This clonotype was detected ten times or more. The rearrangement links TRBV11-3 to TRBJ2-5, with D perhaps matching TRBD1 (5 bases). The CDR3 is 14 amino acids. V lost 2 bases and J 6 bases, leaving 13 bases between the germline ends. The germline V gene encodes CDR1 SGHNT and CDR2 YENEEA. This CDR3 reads CASSLQGGAKTQYF. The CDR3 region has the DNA TGTGCCAGCAGCTTACAGGGTGGAGCAAAGACCCAGTACTTC.

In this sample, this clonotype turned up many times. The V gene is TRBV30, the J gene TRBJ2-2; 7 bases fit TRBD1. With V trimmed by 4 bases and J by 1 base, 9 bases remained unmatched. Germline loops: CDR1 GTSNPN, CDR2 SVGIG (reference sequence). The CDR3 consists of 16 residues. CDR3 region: CAWKPYRQGNTGELFF. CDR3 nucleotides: TGTGCCTGGAAGCCTTACAGACAGGGGAACACCGGGGAGCTGTTTTTT.

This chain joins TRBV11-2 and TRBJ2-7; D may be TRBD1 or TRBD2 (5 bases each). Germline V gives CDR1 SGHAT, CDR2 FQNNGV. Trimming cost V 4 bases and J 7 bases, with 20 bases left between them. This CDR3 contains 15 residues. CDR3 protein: CASSSRGPSSVEQYF. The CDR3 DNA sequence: TGTGCCAGCAGCTCCCGGGGCCCCAGTTCTGTAGAGCAGTACTTC.

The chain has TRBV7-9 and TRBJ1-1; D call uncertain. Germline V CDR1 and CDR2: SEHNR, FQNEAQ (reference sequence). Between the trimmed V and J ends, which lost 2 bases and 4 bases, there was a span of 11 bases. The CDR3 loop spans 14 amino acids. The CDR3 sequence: CASSLSGVSTEAFF. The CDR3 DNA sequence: TGTGCCAGCAGCTTATCAGGCGTGAGCACTGAAGCTTTCTTT.

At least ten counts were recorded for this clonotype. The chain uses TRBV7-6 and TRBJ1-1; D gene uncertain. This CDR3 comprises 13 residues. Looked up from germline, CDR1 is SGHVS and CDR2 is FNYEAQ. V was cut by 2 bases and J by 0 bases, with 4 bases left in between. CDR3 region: CASSLFLNTEAFF. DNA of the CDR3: TGTGCCAGCAGCTTATTCCTGAACACTGAAGCTTTCTTT. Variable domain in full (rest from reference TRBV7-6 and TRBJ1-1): GAGVSQSPRYKVTKRGQDVALRCDPISGHVSLYWYRQALGQGPEFLTYFNYEAQQDKSGLPNDRFSAERPEGSISTLTIQRTEQRDSAMYRCASSLFLNTEAFFGQGTRLTVV.

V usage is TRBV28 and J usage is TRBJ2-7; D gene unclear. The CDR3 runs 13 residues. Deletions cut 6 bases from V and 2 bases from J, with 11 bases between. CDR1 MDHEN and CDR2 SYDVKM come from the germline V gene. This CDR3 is CASRSEPAYEQYF. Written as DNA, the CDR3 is TGTGCCAGCAGATCAGAACCCGCCTACGAGCAGTACTTC.